This TCR beta chain came from a study of cytotoxic CD8 clonotypes in ibrutinib-treated CLL. The CDR3 totals 17 residues. V lost 0 bases and J lost 4, with 16 bases in between. CDR1 is MGHRA, CDR2 YSYEKL, per germline. The method was immunoSEQ multiplex PCR; TCRdb's version includes in-frame clones alone and lacks a portion of them. The data show approximately 200,000 clones, with approximately 68% seen just once and under 15% held by the top ten. The sample consisted of PBMCs, taken after 24 months of ibrutinib treatment. This chain uses TRBV4-1 with TRBJ2-1; perhaps D is TRBD1 or TRBD2 (5 bases each). The TCR originated in a human donor with chronic lymphocytic leukemia. The CDR3 loop is CASSQEPTGWGYNEQFF. In DNA, the CDR3 is TGCGCCAGCAGCCAAGAACCGACGGGGTGGGGGTACAATGAGCAGTTCTTC.